The rows below give T cell receptor beta chains drawn from one sample of a study of CD8 T cells in Susac syndrome. TCRdb re-called the immunoSEQ multiplex PCR reads with MiXCR, one entry per CDR3 protein. The sample comprises fewer than 150,000 distinct CDR3 sequences, about 95% of which are singletons, and around 0.12% rests with the top ten. Sequencing input: CD4+ T cells from PBMCs. These receptor sequences come from a human donor in good health. Each CDR3 is given with its conserved first and last residue. A D gene is named only where the DNA matches it firmly. The size entry is marked missing in some rows and otherwise reads once, few, many or a size class.

j_gene: TRBJ2-1; abundance: .; d_gene: .; v_gene: TRBV18; CDR3aa: CASSPSQSNEQFF; CDR3nt: TGTGCCAGCTCACCTTCCCAGTCCAATGAGCAGTTCTTC
j_gene: TRBJ1-2; abundance: .; d_gene: .; v_gene: TRBV5-1; CDR3aa: CASSFSNYGYTF; CDR3nt: TGCGCCAGCAGCTTTTCTAACTATGGCTACACCTTC
j_gene: TRBJ2-7; abundance: .; d_gene: .; v_gene: TRBV29-1; CDR3aa: CSVEQGGGYEQYF; CDR3nt: TGCAGCGTTGAACAGGGGGGTGGCTACGAGCAGTACTTC
j_gene: TRBJ2-7; abundance: .; d_gene: .; v_gene: TRBV27; CDR3aa: CASSLKGAPYEQYF; CDR3nt: TGTGCCAGCAGTTTAAAAGGGGCCCCCTACGAGCAGTACTTC
j_gene: TRBJ2-7; abundance: .; d_gene: TRBD2; v_gene: TRBV2; CDR3aa: CASGTGTSGLMSYF; CDR3nt: TGTGCCAGCGGTACCGGGACTAGCGGTCTAATGTCGTACTTC
j_gene: TRBJ2-2; abundance: .; d_gene: .; v_gene: TRBV3-1; CDR3aa: CASSQNSYTGELFF; CDR3nt: TGTGCCAGCAGCCAAAACTCCTACACCGGGGAGCTGTTTTTT
j_gene: TRBJ2-7; abundance: .; d_gene: TRBD1; v_gene: TRBV28; CDR3aa: CASSVARWTGEQYF; CDR3nt: TGTGCCAGCAGTGTAGCCCGATGGACAGGAGAGCAGTACTTC
j_gene: TRBJ2-1; abundance: .; d_gene: TRBD2; v_gene: TRBV20-1; CDR3aa: CSASNPAGGHEQFF; CDR3nt: TGCAGTGCTAGTAATCCAGCGGGAGGCCATGAGCAGTTCTTC
j_gene: TRBJ2-3; abundance: few; d_gene: .; v_gene: TRBV6-6; CDR3aa: CASSRSGSTDTQYF; CDR3nt: TGTGCCAGCAGTCGTAGCGGTAGCACAGATACGCAGTATTTT
j_gene: TRBJ2-7; abundance: .; d_gene: .; v_gene: TRBV15; CDR3aa: CATSRPHQQYF; CDR3nt: TGTGCCACCAGCCGACCTCACCAGCAGTACTTC
j_gene: TRBJ2-1; abundance: .; d_gene: TRBD2; v_gene: TRBV19; CDR3aa: CASRTSGREADEQFF; CDR3nt: TGTGCCAGTAGGACTAGCGGGCGAGAGGCGGATGAGCAGTTCTTC
j_gene: TRBJ1-5; abundance: .; d_gene: .; v_gene: TRBV19; CDR3aa: CASSGAGNQPQHF; CDR3nt: TGTGCCAGTAGTGGAGCGGGCAATCAGCCCCAGCATTTT
j_gene: TRBJ2-7; abundance: .; d_gene: TRBD1; v_gene: TRBV6-1; CDR3aa: CASSDRDRDSYEQYF; CDR3nt: TGTGCCAGCAGTGACCGGGACAGAGACTCCTACGAGCAGTACTTC
j_gene: TRBJ2-7; abundance: .; d_gene: .; v_gene: TRBV7-2; CDR3aa: CASSLAGSGEQYF; CDR3nt: TGTGCCAGCAGCTTAGCAGGGTCCGGGGAGCAGTACTTC
j_gene: TRBJ2-2; abundance: .; d_gene: TRBD2; v_gene: TRBV4-2; CDR3aa: CASSQDRGLAGGPNTGELFF; CDR3nt: TGTGCCAGCAGCCAAGATCGGGGACTAGCGGGAGGGCCGAACACCGGGGAGCTGTTTTTT
j_gene: TRBJ2-2; abundance: .; d_gene: .; v_gene: TRBV6-1; CDR3aa: CASSEYSRGGELFF; CDR3nt: TGTGCCAGCAGTGAATACTCCCGCGGCGGGGAGCTGTTTTTT
j_gene: TRBJ2-7; abundance: .; d_gene: .; v_gene: TRBV9; CDR3aa: CASSGRGTEQYF; CDR3nt: TGTGCCAGCAGCGGGAGGGGGACCGAGCAGTACTTC
j_gene: TRBJ1-1; abundance: .; d_gene: .; v_gene: TRBV27; CDR3aa: CATFGGRGNIMNTEAFF; CDR3nt: TGTGCCACCTTCGGAGGGCGGGGTAATATCATGAACACTGAAGCTTTCTTT
j_gene: TRBJ2-7; abundance: .; d_gene: TRBD2; v_gene: TRBV3-1; CDR3aa: CASSQIAGSPYEQYF; CDR3nt: TGTGCCAGCAGCCAAATAGCGGGAAGTCCCTACGAGCAGTACTTC
j_gene: TRBJ1-2; abundance: .; d_gene: .; v_gene: TRBV5-1; CDR3aa: CASRGGLGYTF; CDR3nt: TGCGCCAGCAGAGGGGGGCTCGGCTACACCTTC
j_gene: TRBJ2-7; abundance: .; d_gene: .; v_gene: TRBV7-2; CDR3aa: CASSLDRVPSKQYF; CDR3nt: TGTGCCAGCAGCCTCGATAGGGTTCCCAGCAAGCAGTACTTC
j_gene: TRBJ1-2; abundance: .; d_gene: .; v_gene: TRBV28; CDR3aa: CASSLNRLTNYGYTF; CDR3nt: TGTGCCAGCAGTTTGAACCGCCTTACTAACTATGGCTACACCTTC
j_gene: TRBJ2-4; abundance: .; d_gene: .; v_gene: TRBV7-2; CDR3aa: CASSRLAKNIQYF; CDR3nt: TGTGCCAGCAGTCGGCTAGCCAAAAACATTCAGTACTTC
j_gene: TRBJ2-1; abundance: .; d_gene: .; v_gene: TRBV6-5; CDR3aa: CASSYQDNSYNEQFF; CDR3nt: TGTGCCAGCAGTTACCAGGACAACTCCTACAATGAGCAGTTCTTC
j_gene: TRBJ2-3; abundance: .; d_gene: .; v_gene: TRBV28; CDR3aa: CASSPSLGRGYTDTQYF; CDR3nt: TGTGCCAGCAGTCCATCCTTGGGCAGGGGCTACACAGATACGCAGTATTTT
j_gene: TRBJ2-7; abundance: .; d_gene: TRBD2; v_gene: TRBV6-6; CDR3aa: CASSRAGVIEQYF; CDR3nt: TGTGCCAGCAGTCGGGCGGGAGTAATAGAGCAGTACTTC
j_gene: TRBJ2-7; abundance: once; d_gene: .; v_gene: TRBV3-1; CDR3aa: CASSQLDYEQYF; CDR3nt: TGTGCCAGCAGCCAATTGGACTACGAGCAGTACTTC
j_gene: TRBJ2-7; abundance: .; d_gene: TRBD2; v_gene: TRBV20-1; CDR3aa: CSASSLGLANEQYF; CDR3nt: TGCAGTGCTAGCAGTTTAGGACTAGCGAACGAGCAGTACTTC
j_gene: TRBJ2-5; abundance: .; d_gene: TRBD2; v_gene: TRBV7-2; CDR3aa: CASSFVAGGLQETQYF; CDR3nt: TGTGCCAGCAGCTTTGTAGCGGGAGGCCTACAAGAGACCCAGTACTTC
j_gene: TRBJ1-5; abundance: .; d_gene: .; v_gene: TRBV19; CDR3aa: CASSPRSRVSNQPQHF; CDR3nt: TGTGCCAGTAGTCCGCGCTCCAGGGTGAGCAATCAGCCCCAGCATTTT
j_gene: TRBJ1-2; abundance: .; d_gene: .; v_gene: TRBV6-5; CDR3aa: CASSLNRNYGYTF; CDR3nt: TGTGCCAGCAGTTTAAACAGGAACTATGGCTACACCTTC
j_gene: TRBJ1-5; abundance: .; d_gene: .; v_gene: TRBV18; CDR3aa: CASGDRSNQPQHF; CDR3nt: TGTGCCAGCGGAGACAGGAGCAATCAGCCCCAGCATTTT
j_gene: TRBJ2-7; abundance: once; d_gene: .; v_gene: TRBV30; CDR3aa: CAWSQILSYEQYF; CDR3nt: TGTGCCTGGAGTCAGATCCTCTCCTACGAGCAGTACTTC
j_gene: TRBJ2-5; abundance: .; d_gene: .; v_gene: TRBV29-1; CDR3aa: CSVRDGTQYF; CDR3nt: TGCAGCGTCAGGGACGGGACCCAGTACTTC
j_gene: TRBJ2-1; abundance: .; d_gene: TRBD2; v_gene: TRBV5-1; CDR3aa: CASSSAGARNEQFF; CDR3nt: TGCGCCAGCAGCTCGGCGGGAGCTCGTAATGAGCAGTTCTTC
j_gene: TRBJ2-7; abundance: .; d_gene: .; v_gene: TRBV28; CDR3aa: CASSAPNPGYEQYF; CDR3nt: TGTGCCAGCAGTGCTCCAAACCCGGGCTACGAGCAGTACTTC
j_gene: TRBJ1-4; abundance: .; d_gene: .; v_gene: TRBV2; CDR3aa: CASSSDSHEKLFF; CDR3nt: TGTGCCAGCAGTTCGGACAGCCATGAAAAACTGTTTTTT
j_gene: TRBJ2-7; abundance: .; d_gene: .; v_gene: TRBV7-9; CDR3aa: CASSPSWERDEQYF; CDR3nt: TGTGCCAGCAGCCCTTCTTGGGAACGTGACGAGCAGTACTTC
j_gene: TRBJ2-1; abundance: .; d_gene: .; v_gene: TRBV27; CDR3aa: CASSRDYSSYNEQFF; CDR3nt: TGTGCCAGCAGTCGAGACTACAGCTCCTACAATGAGCAGTTCTTC
j_gene: TRBJ2-1; abundance: .; d_gene: .; v_gene: TRBV12-3/TRBV12-4; CDR3aa: CASSLAGIFHEQFF; CDR3nt: TGTGCCAGCAGTTTGGCGGGAATTTTCCATGAGCAGTTCTTC
j_gene: TRBJ2-7; abundance: .; d_gene: .; v_gene: TRBV19; CDR3aa: CASSRKGSYEQYF; CDR3nt: TGTGCCAGTAGTCGAAAGGGAAGCTACGAGCAGTACTTC
j_gene: TRBJ2-3; abundance: .; d_gene: TRBD2; v_gene: TRBV20-1; CDR3aa: CSAPPRGREFADTQYF; CDR3nt: TGCAGTGCTCCCCCACGCGGGCGGGAGTTTGCAGATACGCAGTATTTT
j_gene: TRBJ2-6; abundance: .; d_gene: .; v_gene: TRBV3-1; CDR3aa: CASRGGVRGAGANVLTF; CDR3nt: TGTGCCAGCCGTGGAGGGGTACGGGGCGCTGGGGCCAACGTCCTGACTTTC
j_gene: TRBJ1-1; abundance: .; d_gene: .; v_gene: TRBV29-1; CDR3aa: CSVELGAGEAFF; CDR3nt: TGCAGCGTTGAGTTGGGGGCGGGCGAAGCTTTCTTT
j_gene: TRBJ2-1; abundance: .; d_gene: .; v_gene: TRBV2; CDR3aa: CASNSATAVRVYEQFF; CDR3nt: TGTGCCAGCAACTCCGCGACGGCGGTGCGGGTCTATGAGCAGTTCTTC